The clone carrying this T cell receptor (beta chain) occurred once. Profiled with immunoSEQ multiplex PCR; TCRdb holds only in-frame clones, not every one. The sample consists of 200,000 to 250,000 clones, approximately 80% of them appearing once. This sample was included in a study of cytomegalovirus exposure and HLA in healthy donors. After removal of 6 bases from V and 3 bases from J, the junction contained 2 bases not matched to a gene. The CDR3 runs 13 residues. Germline V gene sequence: CDR1 MNHEY, CDR2 SVGAGI. This TCR derives from a woman aged 30 to 39 in good health and CMV-seropositive. The genes are TRBV6-5 and TRBJ2-7, with 10 nucleotides matching TRBD2. The specimen sequenced was PBMCs. The CDR3 reads CASSRTSGYEQYF. DNA of the CDR3: TGTGCCAGCAGCCGGACTAGCGGCTACGAGCAGTACTTC.